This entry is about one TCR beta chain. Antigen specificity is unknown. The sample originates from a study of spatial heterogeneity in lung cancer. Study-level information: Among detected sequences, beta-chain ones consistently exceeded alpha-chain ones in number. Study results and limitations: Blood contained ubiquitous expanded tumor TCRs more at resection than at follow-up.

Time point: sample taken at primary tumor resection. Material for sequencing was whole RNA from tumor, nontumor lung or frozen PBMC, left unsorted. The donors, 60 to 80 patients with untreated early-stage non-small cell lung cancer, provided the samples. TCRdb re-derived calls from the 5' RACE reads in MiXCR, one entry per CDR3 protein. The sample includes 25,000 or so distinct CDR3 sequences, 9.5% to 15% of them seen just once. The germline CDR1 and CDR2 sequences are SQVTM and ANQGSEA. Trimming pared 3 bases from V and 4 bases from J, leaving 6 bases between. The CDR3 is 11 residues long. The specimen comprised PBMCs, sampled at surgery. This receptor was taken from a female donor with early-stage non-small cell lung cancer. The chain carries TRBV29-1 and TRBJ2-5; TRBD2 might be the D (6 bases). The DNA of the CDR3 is TGCAGCGTTGAGGAGGGAGAGACCCAGTACTTC. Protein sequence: CSVEEGETQYF. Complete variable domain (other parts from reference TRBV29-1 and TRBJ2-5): SAVISQKPSRDICQRGTSLTIQCQVDSQVTMMFWYRQQPGQSLTLIATANQGSEATYESGFVIDKFPISRPNLTFSTLTVSNMSPEDSSIYLCSVEEGETQYFGPGTRLLVL.